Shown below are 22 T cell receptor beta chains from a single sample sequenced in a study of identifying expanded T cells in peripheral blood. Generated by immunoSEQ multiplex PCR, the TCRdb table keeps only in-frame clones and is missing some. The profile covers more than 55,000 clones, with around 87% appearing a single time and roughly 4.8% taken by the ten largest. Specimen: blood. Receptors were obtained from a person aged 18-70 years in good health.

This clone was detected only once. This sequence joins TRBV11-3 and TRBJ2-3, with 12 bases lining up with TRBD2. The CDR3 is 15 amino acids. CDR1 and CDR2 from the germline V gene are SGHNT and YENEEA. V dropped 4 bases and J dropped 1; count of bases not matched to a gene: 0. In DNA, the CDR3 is TGTGCCAGCAGCTCTAGCGGGGGGGGCACAGATACGCAGTATTTT. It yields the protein CASSSSGGGTDTQYF.

The DNA for the CDR3 is TGTGCCAGCAGCTTAGCAAACCGGTATAGCAATCAGCCCCAGCATTTT. It codes for CASSLANRYSNQPQHF. The chain joins TRBV7-2 to TRBJ1-5; D unresolved. Germline V gives CDR1 SGHTA, CDR2 FQGNSA. The length of the CDR3 is 16 residues. The V end lost 0 bases, the J end lost 0 bases, and 9 bases lay between the germline ends.

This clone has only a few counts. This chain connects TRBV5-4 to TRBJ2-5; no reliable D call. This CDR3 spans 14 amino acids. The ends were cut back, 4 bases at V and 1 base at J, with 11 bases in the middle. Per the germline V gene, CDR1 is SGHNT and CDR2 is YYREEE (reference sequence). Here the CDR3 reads CASSQTGPQETQYF. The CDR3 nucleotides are TGTGCCAGCAGCCAGACCGGGCCCCAAGAGACCCAGTACTTC. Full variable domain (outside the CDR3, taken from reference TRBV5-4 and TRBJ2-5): ETGVTQSPTHLIKTRGQQVTLRCSSQSGHNTVSWYQQALGQGPQFIFQYYREEENGRGNFPPRFSGLQFPNYSSELNVNALELDDSALYLCASSQTGPQETQYFGPGTRLLVL.

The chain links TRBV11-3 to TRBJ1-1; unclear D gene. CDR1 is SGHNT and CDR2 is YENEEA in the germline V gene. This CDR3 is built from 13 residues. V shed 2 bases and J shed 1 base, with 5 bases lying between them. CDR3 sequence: CASSLYGNTEAFF. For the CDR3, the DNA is TGTGCCAGCAGCTTATACGGGAACACTGAAGCTTTCTTT.

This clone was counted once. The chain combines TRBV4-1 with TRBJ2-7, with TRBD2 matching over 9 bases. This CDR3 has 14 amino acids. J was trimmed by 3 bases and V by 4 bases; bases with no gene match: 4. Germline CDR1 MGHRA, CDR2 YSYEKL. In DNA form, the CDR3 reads TGCGCCAGCAGCCCCGGGACTAGCTACTACGAGCAGTACTTC. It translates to CASSPGTSYYEQYF.

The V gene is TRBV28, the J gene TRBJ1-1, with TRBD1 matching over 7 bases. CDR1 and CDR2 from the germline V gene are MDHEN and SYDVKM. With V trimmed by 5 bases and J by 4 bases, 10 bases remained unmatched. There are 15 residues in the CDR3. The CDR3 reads CASSPGQAGSTEAFF. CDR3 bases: TGTGCCAGCAGTCCTGGACAGGCAGGGAGCACTGAAGCTTTCTTT.

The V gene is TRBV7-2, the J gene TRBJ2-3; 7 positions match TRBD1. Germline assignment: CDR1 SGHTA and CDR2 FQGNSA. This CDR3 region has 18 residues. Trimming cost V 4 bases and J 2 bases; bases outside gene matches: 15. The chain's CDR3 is CASSSYMGGTADTDTQYF. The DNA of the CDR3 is TGTGCCAGCAGCTCTTATATGGGTGGGACAGCGGACACAGATACGCAGTATTTT. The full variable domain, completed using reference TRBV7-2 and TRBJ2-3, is GAGVSQSPSNKVTEKGKDVELRCDPISGHTALYWYRQSLGQGLEFLIYFQGNSAPDKSGLPSDRFSAERTGGSVSTLTIQRTQQEDSAVYLCASSSYMGGTADTDTQYFGPGTRLTVL.

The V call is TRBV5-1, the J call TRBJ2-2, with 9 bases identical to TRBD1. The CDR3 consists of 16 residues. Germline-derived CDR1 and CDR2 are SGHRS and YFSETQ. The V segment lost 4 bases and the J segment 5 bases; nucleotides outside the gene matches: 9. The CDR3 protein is CASSAGTGITTGELFF. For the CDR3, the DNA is TGCGCCAGCAGCGCCGGGACAGGGATTACGACCGGGGAGCTGTTTTTT. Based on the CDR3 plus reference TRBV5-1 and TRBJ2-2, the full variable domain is KAGVTQTPRYLIKTRGQQVTLSCSPISGHRSVSWYQQTPGQGLQFLFEYFSETQRNKGNFPGRFSGRQFSNSRSEMNVSTLELGDSALYLCASSAGTGITTGELFFGEGSRLTVL.

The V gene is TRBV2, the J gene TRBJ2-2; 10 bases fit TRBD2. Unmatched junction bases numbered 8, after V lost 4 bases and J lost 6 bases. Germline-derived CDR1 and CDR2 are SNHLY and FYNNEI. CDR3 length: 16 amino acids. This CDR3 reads CASSALGLAVAGELFF. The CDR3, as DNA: TGTGCCAGCAGTGCTCTCGGACTAGCGGTGGCCGGGGAGCTGTTTTTT.

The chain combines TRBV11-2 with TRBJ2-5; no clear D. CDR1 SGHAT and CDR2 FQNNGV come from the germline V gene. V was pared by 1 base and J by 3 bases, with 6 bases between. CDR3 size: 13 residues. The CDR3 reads CASSLGEKETQYF. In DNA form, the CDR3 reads TGTGCCAGCAGCTTAGGCGAGAAAGAGACCCAGTACTTC.

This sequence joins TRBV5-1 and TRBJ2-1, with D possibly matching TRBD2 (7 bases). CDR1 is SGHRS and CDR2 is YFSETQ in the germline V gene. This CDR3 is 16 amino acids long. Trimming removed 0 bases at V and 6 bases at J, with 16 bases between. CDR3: CASSLVTPGEGNEQFF. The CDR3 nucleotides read TGCGCCAGCAGCTTGGTAACACCAGGGGAGGGCAATGAGCAGTTCTTC. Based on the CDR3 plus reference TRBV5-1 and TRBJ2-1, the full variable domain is KAGVTQTPRYLIKTRGQQVTLSCSPISGHRSVSWYQQTPGQGLQFLFEYFSETQRNKGNFPGRFSGRQFSNSRSEMNVSTLELGDSALYLCASSLVTPGEGNEQFFGPGTRLTVL.

This CDR3 is CASSQGAGSSYEQYF. CDR3 DNA sequence: TGCGCCAGCAGCCAAGGGGCAGGTAGCTCCTACGAGCAGTACTTC. The chain carries TRBV4-1 and TRBJ2-7; D remains unclear. Germline V gene data show CDR1 as MGHRA and CDR2 as YSYEKL. The CDR3 length is 15 residues. V was pared by 1 base and J by 0 bases, with 10 bases between.

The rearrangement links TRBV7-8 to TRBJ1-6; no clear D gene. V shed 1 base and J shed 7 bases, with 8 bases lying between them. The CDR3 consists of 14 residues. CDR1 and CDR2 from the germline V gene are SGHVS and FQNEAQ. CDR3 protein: CASSLGTENSPLHF. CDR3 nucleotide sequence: TGTGCCAGCAGCTTAGGGACCGAGAATTCACCCCTCCACTTT. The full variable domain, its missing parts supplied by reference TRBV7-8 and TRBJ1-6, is GAGVSQSPRYKVAKRGQDVALRCDPISGHVSLFWYQQALGQGPEFLTYFQNEAQLDKSGLPSDRFFAERPEGSVSTLKIQRTQQEDSAVYLCASSLGTENSPLHFGNGTRLTVT.

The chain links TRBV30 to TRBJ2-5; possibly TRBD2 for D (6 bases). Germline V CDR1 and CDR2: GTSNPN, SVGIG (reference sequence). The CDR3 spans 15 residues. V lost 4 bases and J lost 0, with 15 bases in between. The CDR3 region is CAWILATQYQETQYF. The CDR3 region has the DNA TGTGCCTGGATTCTAGCGACCCAGTACCAAGAGACCCAGTACTTC.

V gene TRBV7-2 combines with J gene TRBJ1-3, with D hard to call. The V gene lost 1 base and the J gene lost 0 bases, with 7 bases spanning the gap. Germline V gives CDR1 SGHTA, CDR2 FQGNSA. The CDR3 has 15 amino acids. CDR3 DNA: TGTGCCAGCAGCTTAGGGTGGAGCTCTGGAAACACCATATATTTT. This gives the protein CASSLGWSSGNTIYF.

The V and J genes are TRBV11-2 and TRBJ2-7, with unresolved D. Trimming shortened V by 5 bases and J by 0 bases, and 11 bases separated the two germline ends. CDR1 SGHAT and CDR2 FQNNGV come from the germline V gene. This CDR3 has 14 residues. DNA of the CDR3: TGTGCCAGCAGCCCCCACGGTTCCTCCTACGAGCAGTACTTC. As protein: CASSPHGSSYEQYF.

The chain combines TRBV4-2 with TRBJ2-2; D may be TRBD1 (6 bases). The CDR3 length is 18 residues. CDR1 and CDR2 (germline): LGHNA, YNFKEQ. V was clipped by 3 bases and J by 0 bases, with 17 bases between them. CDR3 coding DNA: TGTGCCAGCAGCCAGGCCCCCAGGGGCGGGTCGAACACCGGGGAGCTGTTTTTT. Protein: CASSQAPRGGSNTGELFF.

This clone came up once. CDR3 bases: TGCGCCAGCAGCCAAAGAGTATCCTACGGATCTGACAATCAGCCCCAGCATTTT. This encodes CASSQRVSYGSDNQPQHF. The genes are TRBV4-3 and TRBJ1-5; D gene unclear. Germline-derived CDR1 and CDR2 are LGHNA and YSLEER. V gave up 2 bases and J gave up 3 bases, with 20 bases separating them. CDR3 length equals 18 residues.

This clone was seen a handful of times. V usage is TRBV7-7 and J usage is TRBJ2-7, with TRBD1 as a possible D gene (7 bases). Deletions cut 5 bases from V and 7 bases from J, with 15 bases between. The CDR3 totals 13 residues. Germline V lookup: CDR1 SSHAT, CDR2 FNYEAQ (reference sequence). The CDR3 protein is CASSAGGGGEQYF. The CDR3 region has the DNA TGTGCCAGCAGCGCAGGGGGTGGAGGGGAGCAGTACTTC.

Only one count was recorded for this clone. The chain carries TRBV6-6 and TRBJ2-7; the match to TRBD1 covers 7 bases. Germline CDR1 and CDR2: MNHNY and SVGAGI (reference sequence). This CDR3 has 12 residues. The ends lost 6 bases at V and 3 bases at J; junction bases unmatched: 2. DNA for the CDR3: TGTGCCAGCAGCCCAGGGGGCTACGAGCAGTACTTC. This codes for CASSPGGYEQYF.

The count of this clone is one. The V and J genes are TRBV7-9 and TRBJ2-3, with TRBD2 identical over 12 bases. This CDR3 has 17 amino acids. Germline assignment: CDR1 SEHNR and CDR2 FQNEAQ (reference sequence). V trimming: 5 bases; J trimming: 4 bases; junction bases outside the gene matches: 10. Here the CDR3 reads CASSRPWLAGGPDTQYF. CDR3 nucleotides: TGTGCCAGCAGCCGCCCCTGGCTAGCGGGGGGGCCAGATACGCAGTATTTT.

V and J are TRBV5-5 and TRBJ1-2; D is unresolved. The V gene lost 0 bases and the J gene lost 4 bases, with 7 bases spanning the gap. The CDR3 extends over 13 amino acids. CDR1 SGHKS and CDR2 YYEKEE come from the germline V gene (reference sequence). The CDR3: CASSLGTAYGYTF. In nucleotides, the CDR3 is TGTGCCAGCAGCTTGGGGACCGCCTATGGCTACACCTTC.